In this sample, the clone carrying this TCR beta chain turned up a few times. Each sample provided at least 6 micrograms of extracted total RNA. This sample is drawn from a study of blood T cells in healthy people across ages. PCR was performed a second time for 7 to 11 cycles using a sample-barcoded 5' primer and a J-beta primer mix. Every molecule of cDNA carried a tag from a template-switch adaptor with 12 random nucleotides. TCRdb reprocessed the 5' RACE reads via MiXCR and lists one record per CDR3 protein. Counted here are roughly 1,500,000 distinct CDR3 sequences, 34% occurring once; the ten biggest clones make up about 11%. The CDR3 totals 13 residues. The germline V gene encodes CDR1 MGHDK and CDR2 SYGVNS. The trim removed 5 bases at V and 4 bases at J, leaving 4 bases unmatched.

This chain uses TRBV25-1 with TRBJ1-2; TRBD1 aligns across 7 bases. This receptor was obtained from a woman aged 25 to 39 in good health. Input material: blood. The CDR3 is CASSRQGIYGYTF. DNA for the CDR3: TGTGCCAGCAGTCGACAGGGAATCTATGGCTACACCTTC.